This T cell receptor (beta chain) is from a study of cytomegalovirus exposure and HLA in healthy donors. Study-wide results and limits: The study flagged 150 to 200 TCR beta chains as cytomegalovirus-associated.

As regards this clone: What it binds is not known.

CDR1 LNHDA and CDR2 SQIVND come from the germline V gene (reference sequence). There are 15 residues in the CDR3. Unmatched junction bases numbered 10, after V lost 5 bases and J lost 6 bases. The PCR made use of 60 Vbeta and 13 Jbeta primers. Generated by immunoSEQ multiplex PCR, the TCRdb table keeps only in-frame clones and is missing some. This sample has under 250,000 clones, with around 80% found just once. The material sequenced was PBMCs. The chain couples TRBV19 to TRBJ2-4; 7 nucleotides match TRBD1. This clonotype was obtained from a man aged 50-59 years in good health and CMV-seronegative. The CDR3 loop reads CASSVYRGEGNIQYF. The CDR3, as DNA: TGTGCCAGTAGTGTTTACAGGGGAGAGGGAAACATTCAGTACTTC.